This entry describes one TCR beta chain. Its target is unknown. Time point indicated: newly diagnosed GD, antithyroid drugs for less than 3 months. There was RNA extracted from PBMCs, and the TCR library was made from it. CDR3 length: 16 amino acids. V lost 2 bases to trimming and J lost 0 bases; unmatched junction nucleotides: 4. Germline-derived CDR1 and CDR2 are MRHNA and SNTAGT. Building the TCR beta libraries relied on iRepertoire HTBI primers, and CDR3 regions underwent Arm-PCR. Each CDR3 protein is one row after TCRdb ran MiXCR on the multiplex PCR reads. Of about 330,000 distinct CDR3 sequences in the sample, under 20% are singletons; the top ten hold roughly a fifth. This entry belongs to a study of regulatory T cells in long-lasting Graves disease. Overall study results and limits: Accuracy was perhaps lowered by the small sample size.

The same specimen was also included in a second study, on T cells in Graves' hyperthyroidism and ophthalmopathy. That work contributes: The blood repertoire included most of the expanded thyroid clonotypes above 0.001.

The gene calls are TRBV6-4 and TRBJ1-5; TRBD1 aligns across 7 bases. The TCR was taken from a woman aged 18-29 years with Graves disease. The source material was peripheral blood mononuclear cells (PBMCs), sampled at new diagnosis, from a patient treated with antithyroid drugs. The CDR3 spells CASSDLYRGSNQPQHF. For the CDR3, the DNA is TGTGCCAGCAGTGACCTGTACAGGGGTAGCAATCAGCCCCAGCATTTT.